Below, 14 T cell receptor beta chains from the same sample are listed, as sequenced in a study of cytomegalovirus exposure and HLA in healthy donors. With 60 Vbeta and 13 Jbeta primers, the PCR was carried out. TCRdb's table, derived via immunoSEQ multiplex PCR, lists solely in-frame clones and lacks some. This sample yields about 150,000 clones, of which roughly 79% are seen a single time; 1.7% belongs to the top ten. The sequenced material came from PBMCs. These receptors were collected from a woman in her 30s in good health and CMV-seronegative.

The gene calls are TRBV6-5 and TRBJ2-7; 7 positions match TRBD1. This CDR3 comprises 15 residues. Germline CDR1 and CDR2: MNHEY and SVGAGI. V trimming: 6 bases; J trimming: 2 bases; junction bases outside the gene matches: 10. Here the CDR3 DNA reads TGTGCCAGCAGAACGACAGGGTTGGTAACCTACGAGCAGTACTTC. The encoded protein is CASRTTGLVTYEQYF.

The chain couples TRBV7-6 to TRBJ1-1; unclear D gene. Germline loops: CDR1 SGHVS, CDR2 FNYEAQ. This CDR3 comprises 15 residues. The V gene lost 3 bases and the J gene lost 0 bases, with 11 bases spanning the gap. CDR3 loop: CASSLREYVNTEAFF. The CDR3 coding sequence is TGTGCCAGCAGCTTGAGGGAGTATGTGAACACTGAAGCTTTCTTT.

This clone was seen just once. The V call is TRBV9, the J call TRBJ1-2; tentative D call: TRBD1 (6 bases). V gave up 4 bases and J gave up 0 bases, with 13 bases separating them. The CDR3 has 15 amino acids. Germline loops: CDR1 SGDLS, CDR2 YYNGEE. The CDR3: CASSPQGFTNYGYTF. DNA of the CDR3: TGTGCCAGCAGCCCGCAGGGGTTTACTAACTATGGCTACACCTTC.

The chain carries TRBV5-1 and TRBJ1-2; maybe TRBD1 (6 bases). The V gene lost 5 bases and the J gene lost 2 bases, with 13 bases spanning the gap. The CDR3 totals 14 residues. Germline CDR1 SGHRS, CDR2 YFSETQ. The CDR3 here is CASREEGQNYGYTF. CDR3 nucleotide sequence: TGCGCCAGCAGGGAGGAAGGACAGAACTATGGCTACACCTTC.

The chain recombines TRBV11-2 with TRBJ2-7, with 9 bases lining up with TRBD2. Germline loops: CDR1 SGHAT, CDR2 FQNNGV. This CDR3 region has 18 residues. Germline trimming cut 1 base from V and 3 bases from J; bases unmatched to any gene: 13. The CDR3 DNA follows: TGTGCCAGCAGCTTAGGCAGTTGGTCTAGCGGGGAGAACTACGAGCAGTACTTC. Encoded protein: CASSLGSWSSGENYEQYF.

V and J are TRBV5-1 and TRBJ2-7, with 8 nucleotides matching TRBD1. The CDR3 totals 14 residues. V gave up 0 bases and J gave up 4 bases; unmatched junction bases: 3. The germline V gene has CDR1 SGHRS and CDR2 YFSETQ. This chain's CDR3 is CASSLADRGYEQYF. In nucleotides, the CDR3 is TGCGCCAGCAGCTTGGCAGACAGGGGATACGAGCAGTACTTC.

The chain carries TRBV2 and TRBJ1-4; the D gene is possibly TRBD1 (6 bases). Looked up from germline, CDR1 is SNHLY and CDR2 is FYNNEI. This CDR3 has 12 amino acids. The V and J ends lost 6 bases and 8 bases respectively, with 10 bases between them. This CDR3 is CASSGDTEKLFF. The CDR3 nucleotides are TGTGCCAGCAGCGGGGACACCGAAAAACTGTTTTTT.

This clone was counted only a few times. The chain uses TRBV5-6 and TRBJ1-2; TRBD1 matches at 8 bases. This CDR3 region has 14 residues. Germline lookup yields CDR1 SGHDT and CDR2 YYEEEE. V dropped 0 bases and J dropped 8; count of bases not matched to a gene: 6. CDR3 sequence reads: CASSLGQGPWGYTF. CDR3 nucleotides: TGTGCCAGCAGCTTGGGACAGGGGCCCTGGGGCTACACCTTC.

This chain links TRBV6-5 with TRBJ1-5, with a possible D match to TRBD1 (6 bases). CDR3 length equals 15 residues. Germline loops: CDR1 MNHEY, CDR2 SVGAGI. Trimming pared 6 bases from V and 4 bases from J, leaving 16 bases between. CDR3 sequence: CASRSSGTSNQPQHF. As DNA, the CDR3 is TGTGCCAGCAGATCGTCCGGGACATCGAATCAGCCCCAGCATTTT.

The chain links TRBV2 to TRBJ2-2; TRBD1 might be the D (7 bases). Per germline, CDR1 SNHLY and CDR2 FYNNEI. Trimming removed 10 bases from V and 7 bases from J, with 28 bases in between. The length of the CDR3 is 17 residues. The CDR3 region has the DNA TGTGCCATCGGGGGAGATCCGGGACAGTCTATCGGCGGGGAGCTGTTTTTT. This sequence encodes CAIGGDPGQSIGGELFF.

The chain has TRBV10-2 and TRBJ1-1; perhaps TRBD1 as D (5 bases). The CDR3 totals 16 residues. V lost 0 bases and J lost 5, with 16 bases in between. The germline gives CDR1 WSHSY, CDR2 SAAADI. CDR3 nucleotide sequence: TGCGCCAGCAGTGAGTCGCCGGCGGGGCTGGGGACTGAAGCTTTCTTT. Amino acids: CASSESPAGLGTEAFF.

The V gene is TRBV7-9, the J gene TRBJ2-7; 8 bases agree with TRBD1. CDR3 length: 14 residues. Trimming removed 5 bases from V and 2 bases from J; junction bases left unmatched: 5. CDR1 and CDR2 from the germline V gene are SEHNR and FQNEAQ (reference sequence). The CDR3 loop is CASSRRTGPYEQYF. For the CDR3, the DNA is TGTGCCAGCAGCCGCAGGACAGGGCCCTACGAGCAGTACTTC. The whole variable domain, filled in from reference TRBV7-9 and TRBJ2-7, reads DTGVSQNPRHKITKRGQNVTFRCDPISEHNRLYWYRQTLGQGPEFLTYFQNEAQLEKSRLLSDRFSAERPKGSFSTLEIQRTEQGDSAMYLCASSRRTGPYEQYFGPGTRLTVT.

This chain links TRBV2 with TRBJ1-5; a weak D match, TRBD1 (6 bases). The length of the CDR3 is 16 residues. Trimming removed 3 bases from V and 6 bases from J, with 18 bases in between. The germline CDR1 and CDR2 sequences are SNHLY and FYNNEI. CDR3 amino acids: CASSDPPHRVTQPQHF. The CDR3 bases are TGTGCCAGCAGTGATCCCCCACACAGGGTAACTCAGCCCCAGCATTTT.

This chain connects TRBV5-4 to TRBJ2-5, with 9 bases lining up with TRBD2. This CDR3 contains 14 residues. V lost 6 bases and J lost 1; bases outside the gene matches: 4. The germline CDR1 and CDR2 sequences are SGHNT and YYREEE (reference sequence). CDR3 amino acids: CASTAGGRQETQYF. Written as DNA, the CDR3 is TGTGCCAGCACCGCGGGGGGGCGCCAAGAGACCCAGTACTTC.